These 18 T cell receptor beta chains were sequenced from one sample in a study of tumor-infiltrating lymphocytes in oesophageal squamous cell carcinoma. MiXCR, run by TCRdb on the PCR reads, gives a single entry per CDR3 protein. The sample lists approximately 21,000 distinct CDR3 sequences, more than 30% occurring once. Sequencing input: esophageal tumor tissue. The source is a male donor with esophageal squamous cell carcinoma.

In this sample, this clonotype turned up many times. The chain joins TRBV18 to TRBJ2-6; D unresolved. Per the germline V gene, CDR1 is KGHSH and CDR2 is LQKENI. The CDR3 is made up of 15 amino acids. Trimming stripped 2 bases from V and 0 bases from J, with 5 bases between. The CDR3 region has the DNA TGTGCCAGCTCACCAGGGTACTCTGGGGCCAACGTCCTGACTTTC. Translated: CASSPGYSGANVLTF.

This clonotype was detected many times. This rearrangement joins TRBV6-1 to TRBJ1-6; D gene unclear. The V gene's germline CDR1 is MNHNS and CDR2 SASEGT. With 2 bases removed from V and 8 bases from J, the gap between germline ends came to 7 bases. CDR3 length equals 13 residues. This chain's CDR3 is CASSELQYSPLHF. The CDR3, as DNA: TGTGCCAGCAGTGAACTTCAGTATTCACCCCTCCACTTT.

The chain combines TRBV5-3 with TRBJ1-4, with 8 bases that match TRBD1. TRBV5-3 is annotated as an ORF whose role is uncertain. The CDR3 loop spans 17 amino acids. Trimming took 8 bases from V and 2 from J; bases not matched to a gene: 14. In DNA form, the CDR3 reads TGTGCCAGCAGCGGAACAGGGGGAAGAACGACTAATGAAAAACTGTTTTTT. Protein: CASSGTGGRTTNEKLFF.

The rearrangement joins TRBV20-1 to TRBJ2-1; TRBD1 matches 7 bases. This CDR3 is 14 amino acids long. V lost 7 bases and J lost 9; bases outside the gene matches: 15. The V gene's germline CDR1 is DFQATT and CDR2 SNEGSKA (reference sequence). CDR3 bases: TGCAGTGTCCCGACGGAGACAGGGCCGTCTGAGCAGTTCTTC. Translating it yields CSVPTETGPSEQFF.

This clonotype was found many times. This sequence joins TRBV6-1 and TRBJ2-7; D is unclear. Germline-derived CDR1 and CDR2 are MNHNS and SASEGT. With 1 base removed from V and 4 bases from J, the gap between germline ends came to 8 bases. This CDR3 spans 13 amino acids. CDR3 protein: CASSEVGSYEQYF. In nucleotides, the CDR3 is TGTGCCAGCAGTGAAGTTGGATCTTACGAGCAGTACTTC.

This clonotype appeared once. This rearrangement joins TRBV27 to TRBJ2-6, with TRBD2 identical over 9 bases. The DNA matches TRBJ2-1 better at its end, which makes the J call doubtful. Germline CDR1 MNHEY, CDR2 SMNVEV (reference sequence). CDR3 length: 15 amino acids. The CDR3 spells CASSSGLAPYNEQFF. The CDR3 DNA reads TGTGCCAGCAGTTCGGGACTAGCCCCCTACAATGAGCAGTTCTTC.

The rearrangement joins TRBV7-2 to TRBJ2-7; D unclear. The germline CDR1 and CDR2 sequences are SGHTA and FQGNSA. There are 13 residues in the CDR3. V was cut by 3 bases and J by 9 bases, with 15 bases left in between. The CDR3: CASSFVRTDMQYF. CDR3 sequence (DNA): TGTGCCAGCAGCTTCGTGCGCACAGATATGCAGTACTTC.

This sequence joins TRBV6-1 and TRBJ1-1; 8 bases line up with TRBD1. The CDR3 has 16 amino acids. J lost 5 bases, V lost 2 bases, and 10 bases had no gene match. Germline V gene sequence: CDR1 MNHNS, CDR2 SASEGT. CDR3 DNA: TGTGCCAGCAGTGAACCGGGCAGGGGGCGAGCGACTGAAGCTTTCTTT. Its translation: CASSEPGRGRATEAFF.

A note on this clonotype: The CDR3 end shows no conserved phenylalanine or tryptophan, and so a read error is likely. The DNA is left out, because the CDR3 cannot be placed on it with certainty; the CDR3 is given as TCRdb lists it. This chain connects TRBV7-8 to TRBJ2-3; TRBD1, the table's D call, lacks a check against the DNA. Both ends counted, the CDR3 spans 18 residues. From germline, CDR1 is SGHVS and CDR2 FQNEAQ. This CDR3 is CASSFYATGKYNEQFFGP.

This clonotype is medium-sized within its sample. This sequence joins TRBV28 and TRBJ2-5; 7 bases align to TRBD1. Germline assignment: CDR1 MDHEN and CDR2 SYDVKM. This CDR3 region has 15 residues. Trimming removed 3 bases from V and 2 bases from J; junction bases left unmatched: 6. CDR3 nucleotide sequence: TGTGCCAGCAGTTTCCGGGACAGAACTCAAGAGACCCAGTACTTC. Translation gives CASSFRDRTQETQYF.

This sequence joins TRBV7-2 and TRBJ2-5; 8 bases agree with TRBD2. Per germline, CDR1 SGHTA and CDR2 FQGNSA. V dropped 2 bases and J dropped 11; count of bases not matched to a gene: 10. The CDR3 consists of 14 residues. The CDR3 DNA follows: TGTGCCAGCAGCTTAATGGCGGGAGGCCGTGAGCAGTACTTC. Its protein is CASSLMAGGREQYF.

To note about this clonotype: This may be a read error, as it is one base from a much larger clone. The J gene is TRBJ2-5, the V gene TRBV6-1, with 10 bases aligning to TRBD1. The J call may not be correct, given that the DNA end is closer to TRBJ2-1. In germline, CDR1 is MNHNS, CDR2 SASEGT. The CDR3 contains 17 residues. CDR3 in amino acids: CASSKFRQGAGAETQFF. The CDR3 DNA follows: TGTGCCAGCAGCAAATTTCGACAGGGGGCCGGGGCGGAGACCCAGTTCTTC.

This clonotype occurred many times. This sequence joins TRBV6-1 and TRBJ1-1; D is perhaps TRBD1 (5 bases). The germline CDR1 and CDR2 sequences are MNHNS and SASEGT. The CDR3 covers 14 residues. Trimming pared 7 bases from V and 5 bases from J, leaving 17 bases between. The CDR3 spells CASTFLAGKTEAFF. For the CDR3, the DNA is TGTGCCAGCACCTTCCTGGCAGGGAAGACTGAAGCTTTCTTT.

This clonotype occurred a few times. The rearrangement joins TRBV4-1 to TRBJ1-5, with D perhaps TRBD1 (5 bases). CDR3 length equals 15 residues. The germline V and J ends were trimmed by 0 bases and 6 bases, with 12 bases remaining between them. CDR1 is MGHRA, CDR2 YSYEKL, per germline. CDR3 residues: CASSQDSGGLQPQHF. In DNA form, the CDR3 reads TGCGCCAGCAGCCAAGATTCGGGGGGACTTCAGCCCCAGCATTTT.

This chain uses TRBV10-1 with TRBJ2-3; no clear D. Trimming removed 3 bases from V and 6 bases from J, with 10 bases in between. The CDR3 contains 13 residues. Per germline, CDR1 WNHNN and CDR2 SYGVQD (reference sequence). Here the CDR3 reads CASSDRALDTQYF. CDR3 coding DNA: TGCGCCAGCAGTGACCGGGCCTTGGATACGCAGTATTTT.

The rearrangement joins TRBV7-6 to TRBJ2-5; 7 bases match TRBD2. The junction had 2 bases not matched to a gene; V was cut back by 2 bases and J by 2 bases. Per the germline V gene, CDR1 is SGHVS and CDR2 is FNYEAQ. The CDR3 runs to 14 residues. The DNA of the CDR3 is TGTGCCAGCAGCTTATTAGCGGGTCAAGAGACCCAGTACTTC. Amino acid sequence: CASSLLAGQETQYF.

This clonotype was detected many times. The V and J genes are TRBV2 and TRBJ1-2, with D tentatively TRBD1 (6 bases). The germline gives CDR1 SNHLY, CDR2 FYNNEI. Deletions cut 6 bases from V and 0 bases from J, with 14 bases between. This CDR3 comprises 15 residues. The CDR3 protein is CASRERQATNYGYTF. The CDR3 nucleotides read TGTGCCAGCAGAGAAAGACAGGCGACTAACTATGGCTACACCTTC. The full variable domain, completed using reference TRBV2 and TRBJ1-2, is EPEVTQTPSHQVTQMGQEVILRCVPISNHLYFYWYRQILGQKVEFLVSFYNNEISEKSEIFDDQFSVERPDGSNFTLKIRSTKLEDSAMYFCASRERQATNYGYTFGSGTRLTVV.

This clonotype appeared many times. The V call is TRBV7-9, the J call TRBJ2-3; D is undetermined. V lost 5 bases to trimming and J lost 5 bases, with 14 bases between them. The CDR3 length is 14 residues. CDR1 and CDR2 (germline): SEHNR, FQNEAQ (reference sequence). CDR3 in DNA: TGTGCCAGCAGCCCCCCCAGAGCTTTAGATACGCAGTATTTT. Encoded protein: CASSPPRALDTQYF.